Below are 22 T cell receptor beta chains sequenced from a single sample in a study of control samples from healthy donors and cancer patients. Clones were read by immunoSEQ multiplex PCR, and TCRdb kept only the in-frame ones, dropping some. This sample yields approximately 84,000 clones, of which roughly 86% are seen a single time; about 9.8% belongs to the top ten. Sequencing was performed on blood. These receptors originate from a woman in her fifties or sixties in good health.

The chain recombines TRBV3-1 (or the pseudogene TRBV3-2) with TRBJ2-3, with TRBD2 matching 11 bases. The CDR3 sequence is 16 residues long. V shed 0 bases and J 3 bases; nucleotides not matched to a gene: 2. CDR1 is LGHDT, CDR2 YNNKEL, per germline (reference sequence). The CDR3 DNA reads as TGTGCCAGCAGCCAAGAGGCTAGCGGGAGGACAGATACGCAGTATTTT. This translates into CASSQEASGRTDTQYF.

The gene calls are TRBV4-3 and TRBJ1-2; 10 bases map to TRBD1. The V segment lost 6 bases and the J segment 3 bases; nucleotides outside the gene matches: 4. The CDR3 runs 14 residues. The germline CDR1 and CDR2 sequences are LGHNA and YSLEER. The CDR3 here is CASRRGQGDYGYTF. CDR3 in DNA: TGCGCCAGCAGAAGAGGACAGGGGGACTATGGCTACACCTTC.

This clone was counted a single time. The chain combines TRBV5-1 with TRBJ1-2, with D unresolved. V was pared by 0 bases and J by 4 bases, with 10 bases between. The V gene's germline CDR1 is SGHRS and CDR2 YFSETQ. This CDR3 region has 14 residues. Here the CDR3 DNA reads TGCGCCAGCAGCTTGGATTTTCAGGCCTATGGCTACACCTTC. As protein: CASSLDFQAYGYTF.

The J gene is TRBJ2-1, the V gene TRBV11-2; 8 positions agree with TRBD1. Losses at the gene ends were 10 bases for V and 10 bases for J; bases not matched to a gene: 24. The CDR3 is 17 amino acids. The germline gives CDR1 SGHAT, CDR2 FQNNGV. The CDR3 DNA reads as TGTGCCACTTTCGAGGGTACATGGGACAGGAACTCTGAGGAGCAGTTCTTC. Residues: CATFEGTWDRNSEEQFF.

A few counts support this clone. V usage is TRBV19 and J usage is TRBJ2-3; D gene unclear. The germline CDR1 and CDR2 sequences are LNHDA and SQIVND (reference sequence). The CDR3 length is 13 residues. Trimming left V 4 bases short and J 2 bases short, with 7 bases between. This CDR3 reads CASSRSVTDTQYF. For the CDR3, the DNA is TGTGCCAGTAGTAGGAGCGTCACAGATACGCAGTATTTT.

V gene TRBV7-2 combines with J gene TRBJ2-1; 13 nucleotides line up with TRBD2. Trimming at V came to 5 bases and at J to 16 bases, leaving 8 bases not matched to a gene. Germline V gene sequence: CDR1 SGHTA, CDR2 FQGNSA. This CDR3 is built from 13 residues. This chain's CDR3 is CASSPGTSGIRFF. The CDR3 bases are TGTGCCAGCAGCCCCGGGACTAGCGGGATCCGATTCTTC.

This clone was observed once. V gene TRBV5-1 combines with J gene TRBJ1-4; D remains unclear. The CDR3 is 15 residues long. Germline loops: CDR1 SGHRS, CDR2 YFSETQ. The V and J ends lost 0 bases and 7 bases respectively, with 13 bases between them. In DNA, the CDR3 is TGCGCCAGCAGCTTGGGAACACAGTGGGGTGAAAAACTGTTTTTT. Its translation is CASSLGTQWGEKLFF.

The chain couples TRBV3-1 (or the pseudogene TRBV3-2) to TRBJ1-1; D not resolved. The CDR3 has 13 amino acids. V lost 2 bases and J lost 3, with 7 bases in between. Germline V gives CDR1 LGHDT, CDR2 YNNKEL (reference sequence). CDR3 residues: CASSQRVDTEAFF. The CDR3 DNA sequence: TGTGCCAGCAGCCAAAGAGTGGACACTGAAGCTTTCTTT.

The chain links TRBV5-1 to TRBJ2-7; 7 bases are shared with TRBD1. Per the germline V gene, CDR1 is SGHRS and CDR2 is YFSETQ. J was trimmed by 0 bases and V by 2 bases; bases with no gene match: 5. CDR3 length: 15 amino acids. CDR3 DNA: TGCGCCAGCAGCTTTAGTGGACAGGACTCCTACGAGCAGTACTTC. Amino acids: CASSFSGQDSYEQYF.

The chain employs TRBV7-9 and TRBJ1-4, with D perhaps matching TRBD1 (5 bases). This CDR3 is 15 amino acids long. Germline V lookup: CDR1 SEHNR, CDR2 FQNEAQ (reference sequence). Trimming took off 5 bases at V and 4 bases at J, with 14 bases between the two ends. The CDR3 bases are TGTGCCAGCAGCGCTCCGGGGCCTGGTAATGAAAAACTGTTTTTT. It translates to CASSAPGPGNEKLFF. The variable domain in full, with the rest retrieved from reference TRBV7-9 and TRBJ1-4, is DTGVSQNPRHKITKRGQNVTFRCDPISEHNRLYWYRQTLGQGPEFLTYFQNEAQLEKSRLLSDRFSAERPKGSFSTLEIQRTEQGDSAMYLCASSAPGPGNEKLFFGSGTQLSVL.

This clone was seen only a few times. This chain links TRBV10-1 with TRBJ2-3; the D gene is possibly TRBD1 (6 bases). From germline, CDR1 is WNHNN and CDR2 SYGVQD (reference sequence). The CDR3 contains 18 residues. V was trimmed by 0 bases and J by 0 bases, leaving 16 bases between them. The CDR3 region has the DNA TGCGCCAGCAGTGAGTCGATGACAGGTGGACTTAGCACAGATACGCAGTATTTT. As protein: CASSESMTGGLSTDTQYF.

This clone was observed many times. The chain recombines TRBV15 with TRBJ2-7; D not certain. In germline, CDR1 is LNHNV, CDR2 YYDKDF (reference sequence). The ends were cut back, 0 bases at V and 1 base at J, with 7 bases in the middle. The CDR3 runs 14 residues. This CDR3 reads CATSRDTVSYEQYF. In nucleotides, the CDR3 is TGTGCCACCAGCAGAGATACAGTTTCCTACGAGCAGTACTTC.

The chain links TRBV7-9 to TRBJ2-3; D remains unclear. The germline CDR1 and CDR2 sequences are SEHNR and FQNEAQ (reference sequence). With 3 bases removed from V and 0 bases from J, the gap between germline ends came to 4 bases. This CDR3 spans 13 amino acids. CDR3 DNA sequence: TGTGCCAGCAGCTTTGACAGCACAGATACGCAGTATTTT. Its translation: CASSFDSTDTQYF.

CDR3 DNA: TGTGCCAGCAGCGGGTTCTCTGGAAACACCATATATTTT. It is translated as CASSGFSGNTIYF. The chain links TRBV12-3 or TRBV12-4 to TRBJ1-3; D unresolved. The V gene lost 6 bases and the J gene lost 0 bases, with 6 bases spanning the gap. The CDR3 sequence is 13 residues long.

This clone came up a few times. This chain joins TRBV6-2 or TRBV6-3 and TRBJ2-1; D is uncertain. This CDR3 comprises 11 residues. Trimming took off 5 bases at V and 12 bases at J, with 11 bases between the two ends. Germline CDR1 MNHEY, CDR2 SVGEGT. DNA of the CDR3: TGTGCCAGCAGTCCCTACATCGCGCAGTTCTTC. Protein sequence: CASSPYIAQFF.

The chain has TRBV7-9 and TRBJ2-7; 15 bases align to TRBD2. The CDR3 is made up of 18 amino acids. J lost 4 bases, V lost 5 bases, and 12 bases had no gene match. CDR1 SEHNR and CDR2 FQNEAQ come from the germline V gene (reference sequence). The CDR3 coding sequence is TGTGCCAGCAGCAAACTGGGACTAGCGGGAGGCAAAGGGTACGAGCAGTACTTC. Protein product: CASSKLGLAGGKGYEQYF.

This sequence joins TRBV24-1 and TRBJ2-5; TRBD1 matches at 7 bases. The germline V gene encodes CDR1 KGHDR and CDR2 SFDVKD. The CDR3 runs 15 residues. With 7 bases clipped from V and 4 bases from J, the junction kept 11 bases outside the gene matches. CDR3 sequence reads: CATRRNRGRGETQYF. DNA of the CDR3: TGTGCCACCAGGAGAAACAGGGGTAGGGGAGAGACCCAGTACTTC.

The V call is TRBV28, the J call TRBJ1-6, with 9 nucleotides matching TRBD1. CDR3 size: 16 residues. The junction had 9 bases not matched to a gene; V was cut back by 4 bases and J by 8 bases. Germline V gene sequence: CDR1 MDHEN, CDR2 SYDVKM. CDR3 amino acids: CASSWGGDRADSPLHF. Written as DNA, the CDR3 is TGTGCCAGCAGTTGGGGGGGGGACAGGGCCGATTCACCCCTCCACTTT.

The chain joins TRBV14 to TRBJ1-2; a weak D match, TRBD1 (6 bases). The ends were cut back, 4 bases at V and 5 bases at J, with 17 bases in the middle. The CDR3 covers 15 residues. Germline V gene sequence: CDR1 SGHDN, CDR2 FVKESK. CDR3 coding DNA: TGTGCCAGCAGCCCCCAAAAGGGGGGCGTATATGGCTACACCTTC. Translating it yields CASSPQKGGVYGYTF.

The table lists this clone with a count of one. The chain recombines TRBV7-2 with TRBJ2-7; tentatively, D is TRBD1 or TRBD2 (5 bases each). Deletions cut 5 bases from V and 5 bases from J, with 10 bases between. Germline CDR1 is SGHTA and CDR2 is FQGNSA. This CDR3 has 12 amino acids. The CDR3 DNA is TGTGCCAGCAGCCGCAGGGAGAACGAGCAGTACTTC. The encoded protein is CASSRRENEQYF.

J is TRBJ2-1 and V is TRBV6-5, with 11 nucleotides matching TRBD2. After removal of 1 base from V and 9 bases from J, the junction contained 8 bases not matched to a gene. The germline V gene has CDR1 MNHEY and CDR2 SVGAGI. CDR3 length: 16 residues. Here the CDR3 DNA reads TGTGCCAGCAGTTACTTTAGCGGGGGGGCTGGGAGTGAGCAGTTCTTC. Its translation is CASSYFSGGAGSEQFF.

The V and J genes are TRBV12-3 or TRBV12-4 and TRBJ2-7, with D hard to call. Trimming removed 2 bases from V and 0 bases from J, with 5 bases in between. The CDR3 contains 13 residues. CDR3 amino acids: CASSLLDSYEQYF. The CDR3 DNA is TGTGCCAGCAGTTTACTGGACTCCTACGAGCAGTACTTC.